These 27 T cell receptor beta chains were all obtained from the same sample, sequenced in a study of regulatory T cells in long-lasting Graves disease. Stated time point: newly diagnosed GD, antithyroid drugs for less than 3 months. PBMC-extracted RNA yielded the TCR library. In building TCR beta libraries, iRepertoire HTBI primers were used together with Arm-PCR of CDR3 regions. TCRdb processed the multiplex PCR reads anew with MiXCR; each CDR3 protein has one entry. This table holds hundreds of thousands of distinct CDR3 sequences, 15% to 20% found once. The sample also formed part of further work on T cells in Graves' hyperthyroidism and ophthalmopathy.

The sequencing used peripheral blood mononuclear cells (PBMCs), collected at new diagnosis, from a patient treated with antithyroid drugs. Source of these receptors: a man aged 35-49 years with Graves disease.

The chain has TRBV18 and TRBJ2-1; perhaps D is TRBD1 or TRBD2 (5 bases each). Germline V gene sequence: CDR1 KGHSH, CDR2 LQKENI. CDR3 length: 14 amino acids. V dropped 6 bases and J dropped 9 bases, with 18 bases sitting between them. CDR3 residues: CASSPSPTGTEQFF. For the CDR3, the DNA is TGTGCCAGCTCCCCATCCCCGACGGGGACTGAGCAGTTCTTC.

This clonotype was detected many times. Here the CDR3 reads CASSYFSGPTDTQYF. The CDR3 DNA sequence: TGTGCCAGCAGTTACTTCAGCGGGCCCACAGATACGCAGTATTTT. The chain combines TRBV6-5 with TRBJ2-3; tentative D call: TRBD2 (6 bases). This CDR3 comprises 15 residues. CDR1 and CDR2 from the germline V gene are MNHEY and SVGAGI. The V end was cut by 1 base, the J end by 2 bases, with 10 bases between.

This clonotype has ten or more counts. The rearrangement joins TRBV6-1 to TRBJ2-5, with TRBD1 identical over 10 bases. V was pared by 5 bases and J by 4 bases, with 19 bases of the junction left unmatched. The CDR3 spans 19 residues. CDR1 is MNHNS and CDR2 is SASEGT in the germline V gene. Here the CDR3 DNA reads TGTGCCAGCAGTCCGGGACAGGGGATGATGTTCGGTGTGGGAGAGACCCAGTACTTC. It translates to CASSPGQGMMFGVGETQYF.

This clonotype was seen many times. V and J are TRBV7-8 and TRBJ2-7; perhaps TRBD1 as D (5 bases). V lost 1 base to trimming and J lost 2 bases, with 15 bases between them. The CDR3 sequence is 16 residues long. From germline, CDR1 is SGHVS and CDR2 FQNEAQ. CDR3: CASSLVGAGNTYEQYF. CDR3 coding DNA: TGTGCCAGCAGCTTAGTTGGAGCAGGGAACACCTACGAGCAGTACTTC.

This clonotype was picked up a small number of times. The chain has TRBV18 and TRBJ2-7; TRBD1 agrees at 7 bases. CDR1 is KGHSH and CDR2 is LQKENI in the germline V gene. The CDR3 sequence is 15 residues long. The ends lost 0 bases at V and 2 bases at J; junction bases unmatched: 4. CDR3 DNA sequence: TGTGCCAGCTCACCACCGCGGACAGGTACCTACGAGCAGTACTTC. It translates to CASSPPRTGTYEQYF.

This chain links TRBV20-1 with TRBJ1-1; D remains unclear. Trimming shortened V by 7 bases and J by 0 bases, and 18 bases separated the two germline ends. Germline V lookup: CDR1 DFQATT, CDR2 SNEGSKA (reference sequence). The CDR3 has 15 residues. CDR3 region: CSGAGTELLNTEAFF. The CDR3 DNA sequence: TGCAGTGGGGCGGGTACAGAGCTGCTGAACACTGAAGCTTTCTTT.

This chain connects TRBV20-1 to TRBJ1-5; TRBD1 aligns across 9 bases. Germline CDR1 and CDR2: DFQATT and SNEGSKA (reference sequence). This CDR3 comprises 17 residues. V was pared by 4 bases and J by 2 bases, with 12 bases of the junction left unmatched. Here the CDR3 reads CSATIPGQGLGNQPQHF. In DNA, the CDR3 is TGCAGTGCTACAATACCGGGACAGGGCTTGGGCAATCAGCCCCAGCATTTT.

This clonotype has a count of ten or more. The gene calls are TRBV24-1 and TRBJ2-1; the D gene is possibly TRBD1 (7 bases). TRBJ2-5 explains the end of the DNA better; the J call may be wrong. This CDR3 has 15 amino acids. Germline V gives CDR1 KGHDR, CDR2 SFDVKD. CDR3 nucleotides: TGTGCCACCAGTGCCGGGGGACAGATCCAAGAGACCCAGTACTTC. Residues: CATSAGGQIQETQYF.

This clonotype was recorded at least ten times. CDR3 sequence reads: CASSQLRTGRNTEAFF. For the CDR3, the DNA is TGCGCCAGCAGCCAACTCCGGACAGGGAGAAACACTGAAGCTTTCTTT. The chain carries TRBV4-1 and TRBJ1-1; TRBD1 aligns across 8 bases. Germline V CDR1 and CDR2: MGHRA, YSYEKL. The CDR3 loop spans 16 amino acids. J was trimmed by 2 bases and V by 2 bases; bases with no gene match: 7.

V is TRBV7-9 and J is TRBJ1-1; D not resolved. Germline CDR1 SEHNR, CDR2 FQNEAQ (reference sequence). This CDR3 has 15 residues. V was cut by 1 base and J by 1 base, with 10 bases left in between. Written as DNA, the CDR3 is TGTGCCAGCAGCTTAGGGGTGGGCCAGAACACTGAAGCTTTCTTT. Its protein product is CASSLGVGQNTEAFF.

There are many counts of this clonotype. The rearrangement joins TRBV28 to TRBJ2-3, with 7 bases identical to TRBD1. Trimming removed 8 bases from V and 0 bases from J; junction bases left unmatched: 11. CDR3 length: 16 amino acids. Germline CDR1 MDHEN, CDR2 SYDVKM. Here the CDR3 reads CASLPRQGRSTDTQYF. CDR3 DNA sequence: TGTGCCAGCCTCCCCCGACAGGGCCGAAGCACAGATACGCAGTATTTT.

This clonotype came up many times. The chain employs TRBV28 and TRBJ1-5; 7 nucleotides match TRBD1. CDR3 length equals 15 residues. From germline, CDR1 is MDHEN and CDR2 SYDVKM. Unmatched junction bases numbered 6, after V lost 2 bases and J lost 5 bases. The CDR3 DNA reads as TGTGCCAGCAGTTTACGACAGGGCCAATATCAGCCCCAGCATTTT. Translating it yields CASSLRQGQYQPQHF.

The chain links TRBV20-1 to TRBJ1-4, with D unresolved. The CDR3 is 13 amino acids. Germline CDR1 and CDR2: DFQATT and SNEGSKA (reference sequence). Trimming stripped 3 bases from V and 8 bases from J, with 13 bases between. The CDR3 spells CSASYGNTEKLFF. In DNA, the CDR3 is TGCAGTGCTAGTTACGGGAATACGGAAAAACTGTTTTTT.

Comment on this clonotype: An end of the junction differs from the germline gene, which may be a read error. The chain has TRBV11-1 and TRBJ2-5; TRBD1 agrees at 8 bases. Germline values: CDR1 SGHAT, CDR2 FQDESV (reference sequence). CDR3 length equals 15 residues. The CDR3 nucleotides read TGCGCCAGCAGCCCGGACAGGGTGGGGCGAGAGACCCAGTACTTC. It codes for CASSPDRVGRETQYF.

The gene calls are TRBV25-1 and TRBJ2-7, with 9 positions matching TRBD1. Trimming cost V 6 bases and J 6 bases; bases outside gene matches: 6. The germline V gene encodes CDR1 MGHDK and CDR2 SYGVNS. The CDR3 sequence is 13 residues long. DNA for the CDR3: TGTGCCAGCAGGCCGACAGGGGGAGGCGAGCAGTACTTC. Protein: CASRPTGGGEQYF.

This clonotype was observed a few times. The chain uses TRBV7-8 and TRBJ1-5, with a possible D match to TRBD1 (6 bases). The length of the CDR3 is 14 residues. V shed 4 bases and J shed 3 bases, with 10 bases lying between them. Per germline, CDR1 SGHVS and CDR2 FQNEAQ. CDR3 sequence (DNA): TGTGCCAGCAGCTCGGACAGAAACAATCAGCCCCAGCATTTT. Encoded protein: CASSSDRNNQPQHF.

This clonotype was recorded a few times. V is TRBV7-6 and J is TRBJ1-6, with 7 bases identical to TRBD1. Germline V gene sequence: CDR1 SGHVS, CDR2 FNYEAQ. This CDR3 spans 17 amino acids. The J segment lost 0 bases and the V segment lost 4 bases, leaving 6 bases of the junction unmatched. CDR3 DNA sequence: TGTGCCAGCAGCTGGGGACAGTTCGGCTCCTATAATTCACCCCTCCACTTT. It encodes CASSWGQFGSYNSPLHF.

This clonotype was counted only a few times. This chain connects TRBV4-2 to TRBJ2-1, with a possible D match to TRBD2 (6 bases). This CDR3 is 16 amino acids long. Trimming left V 1 base short and J 2 bases short, with 12 bases between. CDR1 LGHNA and CDR2 YNFKEQ come from the germline V gene. The CDR3 spells CASSQGRGRAYNEQFF. The CDR3 nucleotides are TGTGCCAGCAGCCAAGGGAGGGGCAGGGCCTACAATGAGCAGTTCTTC.

Ten or more counts support this clonotype. The chain links TRBV7-9 to TRBJ1-1; D is unclear. The V and J ends lost 1 base and 5 bases respectively, with 14 bases between them. Germline assignment: CDR1 SEHNR and CDR2 FQNEAQ (reference sequence). This CDR3 is built from 15 residues. The CDR3 loop is CASSLVRRSGTEAFF. As DNA, the CDR3 is TGTGCCAGCAGCTTAGTTCGGAGATCGGGTACTGAAGCTTTCTTT.

This clonotype was observed many times. The rearrangement joins TRBV30 to TRBJ2-5, with TRBD1 identical over 7 bases. The CDR3 totals 15 residues. CDR1 is GTSNPN and CDR2 is SVGIG in the germline V gene (reference sequence). The trim removed 0 bases at V and 5 bases at J, leaving 9 bases unmatched. The CDR3 DNA reads as TGTGCCTGGAGTGTATCGGCAGGGGGTGGGGAGACCCAGTACTTC. As protein: CAWSVSAGGGETQYF.

This clonotype was counted many times. The chain employs TRBV7-2 and TRBJ2-3, with TRBD1 as a possible D gene (5 bases). The CDR3 is 14 amino acids. The V gene's germline CDR1 is SGHTA and CDR2 FQGNSA. Trimming stripped 5 bases from V and 4 bases from J, with 13 bases between. The CDR3 protein is CASSLGPGSDTQYF. The CDR3 region has the DNA TGTGCCAGCAGCCTTGGGCCAGGGTCAGATACGCAGTATTTT.

This clonotype was observed at least ten times. The V and J genes are TRBV11-2 and TRBJ1-3; the D gene is possibly TRBD1 (5 bases). The V end lost 5 bases, the J end lost 0 bases, and 11 bases lay between the germline ends. Germline lookup yields CDR1 SGHAT and CDR2 FQNNGV. The length of the CDR3 is 15 residues. Written as DNA, the CDR3 is TGTGCCAGCAGCGGGGGACGGTACTCTGGAAACACCATATATTTT. Amino acids: CASSGGRYSGNTIYF. Complete variable domain (other parts from reference TRBV11-2 and TRBJ1-3): EAGVAQSPRYKIIEKRQSVAFWCNPISGHATLYWYQQILGQGPKLLIQFQNNGVVDDSQLPKDRFSAERLKGVDSTLKIQPAKLEDSAVYLCASSGGRYSGNTIYFGEGSWLTVV.

This clonotype was found many times. The chain uses TRBV10-3 and TRBJ1-6; TRBD1 is a possible D gene (5 bases). The CDR3 consists of 14 residues. Germline CDR1 is ENHRY and CDR2 is SYGVKD. The V and J ends lost 5 bases and 7 bases respectively, with 12 bases between them. DNA for the CDR3: TGTGCCATCAGTAACAGGTTCGGGAATTCACCCCTCCACTTT. Protein sequence: CAISNRFGNSPLHF.

The chain is built from TRBV18 and TRBJ2-5; 10 bases are shared with TRBD2. The germline V gene encodes CDR1 KGHSH and CDR2 LQKENI. The CDR3 spans 15 residues. Trimming removed 0 bases from V and 5 bases from J; junction bases left unmatched: 3. The CDR3 DNA reads TGTGCCAGCTCACCACCGGGACTAGCGATGGAGACCCAGTACTTC. Translating it yields CASSPPGLAMETQYF.

This clonotype was seen only a few times. The V gene is TRBV5-6, the J gene TRBJ2-2, with D uncertain. Germline loops: CDR1 SGHDT, CDR2 YYEEEE. The V end was cut by 0 bases, the J end by 6 bases, with 9 bases between. This CDR3 contains 14 residues. CDR3 sequence: CASSLGTFAGELFF. The CDR3 nucleotides read TGTGCCAGCAGCTTGGGGACCTTCGCCGGGGAGCTGTTTTTT. The complete variable domain, with remaining parts taken from reference TRBV5-6 and TRBJ2-2, reads DAGVTQSPTHLIKTRGQQVTLRCSPKSGHDTVSWYQQALGQGPQFIFQYYEEEERQRGNFPDRFSGHQFPNYSSELNVNALLLGDSALYLCASSLGTFAGELFFGEGSRLTVL.

This clonotype was detected only a few times. The chain uses TRBV6-2 or TRBV6-3 and TRBJ1-2; possible D gene TRBD1, 5 bases. V was shortened by 6 bases and J by 3 bases, with 8 bases between the two germline ends. Germline V gives CDR1 MNHEY, CDR2 SVGEGT. This CDR3 contains 12 residues. CDR3 sequence reads: CASSQTDYGYTF. The CDR3 DNA follows: TGTGCCAGCAGCCAGACAGACTATGGCTACACCTTC.

Ten or more counts support this clonotype. The rearrangement uses TRBV7-2 and TRBJ1-5; 9 bases align to TRBD1. This CDR3 region has 16 residues. Germline V gene data show CDR1 as SGHTA and CDR2 as FQGNSA. The junction had 7 bases not matched to a gene; V was cut back by 5 bases and J by 2 bases. The CDR3 loop is CASSLYRGLGNQPQHF. The CDR3 bases are TGTGCCAGCAGCCTTTACAGGGGGCTTGGCAATCAGCCCCAGCATTTT.